This is a list of T cell receptor beta chains from one sample in a study of early T cells in non-severe SARS-CoV-2 infection. TCRdb recomputed calls from the 5' RACE reads with MiXCR, one row per CDR3 protein. The table records some 44,000 distinct CDR3 sequences, 5% to 6.5% of them present only once. The material sequenced was whole blood, taken at baseline. The source of these receptors is an adult who was a healthcare worker with PCR-confirmed SARS-CoV-2 infection or an uninfected control (not recorded which). Both conserved end residues are part of each CDR3. Each record gives: V gene, CDR3 protein.

TRBV20-1,CSAREGREVDEQFF
TRBV7-2,CASRYLEGEAFF
TRBV5-1,CASSLRGQAEAFF
TRBV7-2,CASAVTGTGETGELFF
TRBV29-1,CSVGDRGQSLMNTEAFF
TRBV12-3/TRBV12-4,CASSSKVYEQYF
TRBV12-3/TRBV12-4,CASSLAGGQPQHF
TRBV14,CASSQDRGTPQHF
TRBV20-1,CSARVVGSSYNEQFF
TRBV6-4,CASSDSGGSGANVLTF
TRBV30,CAWGGPTYEQYF